Below, one T cell receptor (beta chain) is given with its context. The record originates from a study of shared clonotypes between healthy human individuals. The V gene end was trimmed by 4 bases and the J gene end by 3 bases; junction bases not matched to a gene: 10. The germline V gene encodes CDR1 MNHEY and CDR2 SMNVEV (reference sequence). The CDR3 extends over 17 amino acids. Unsorted PBMC DNA was sequenced on ten immunoSEQ deep assay plates. Here immunoSEQ multiplex PCR was the method, and the copy in TCRdb shows in-frame clones only, minus some. The table lists roughly 510,000 clones, 60% to 80% of them singletons.

The rearrangement links TRBV27 to TRBJ2-2; 8 nucleotides align to TRBD2. Sequenced material: PBMCs. This clonotype was sampled from a woman aged 40-49 years in good health. Some clones in this sample may be carry-over from other donors' samples. The CDR3 reads CASSSGWGREDTGELFF. The CDR3 region has the DNA TGTGCCAGCAGTTCCGGTTGGGGGCGGGAGGACACCGGGGAGCTGTTTTTT.